This T cell receptor beta chain was retrieved from a study of Ad26.COV2.S vaccination and SARS-CoV-2 variants. The overall study: Donor was one of the participants in the Ad26.COV2.S arm of the COV1001 trial.

As regards this clone: What it recognizes is unknown.

As to treatment: roughly 19 received Ad26.COV2.S at low or high dose, single or two shots; 5 received placebo; per-sample allocation not given. It was on day 63 after the first vaccine or placebo injection that samples were taken. Overall study results and limits: Reports say spike-specific CD8+ and CD4+ T cell responses covered substantial breadth after vaccination.

The repertoire was sequenced with immunoSEQ multiplex PCR; TCRdb's copy has only in-frame clones and lacks some. The top ten hold approximately 2.1% of the sample, which has around 320,000 clones, around four fifths seen once. CDR3 size: 11 residues. Germline V lookup: CDR1 MNHEY, CDR2 SMNVEV (reference sequence). Between the trimmed V and J ends, which lost 2 bases and 8 bases, there was a span of 4 bases. The chain combines TRBV27 with TRBJ2-1; D is unresolved. This TCR was recovered from a person between 18 and 59 years old who received the Ad26.COV2.S COVID-19 vaccine or a placebo. The specimen comprised peripheral blood, sampled in a trial of Ad26.COV2.S vaccine versus placebo. CDR3 in amino acids: CASSLADEQFF. The CDR3 region has the DNA TGTGCCAGCAGTTTAGCGGATGAGCAGTTCTTC.